This record concerns one T cell receptor beta chain sequence. The sample is drawn from a study of T-cell reconstitution after alpha-beta-depleted transplantation in children. CDR3 length: 12 residues. V was trimmed by 6 bases and J by 2 bases, leaving 7 bases between them. Per the germline V gene, CDR1 is SNHLY and CDR2 is FYNNEI. Preparation of the TCRbeta library involved a method that used unique molecular identifiers. In TCRdb, the PCR reads were re-called with MiXCR into one record per CDR3 protein. Among 210,000 or so distinct CDR3 sequences listed, around 9.5% were seen once. This rearrangement joins TRBV2 to TRBJ2-5; tentative D call: TRBD2 (5 bases). The specimen comprised PBMCs from the stem cell graft donor, sampled from the stem cell graft. The clonotype originates from a human donor who donated a stem cell graft to a child with acute lymphoblastic leukemia. The CDR3 DNA follows: TGTGCCAGCAGCGGGATTCAAGAGACCCAGTACTTC. This sequence encodes CASSGIQETQYF.